This T cell receptor (beta chain) was recorded in a study of cytomegalovirus exposure and HLA in healthy donors. The PCR contained 60 Vbeta and 13 Jbeta primers. TCRdb's copy holds only in-frame clones and misses some; the assay was immunoSEQ multiplex PCR. The sample totals fewer than 45,000 clones. V lost 2 bases, J lost 2 bases, and 12 bases stayed unmatched. Germline values: CDR1 MDHEN, CDR2 SYDVKM. CDR3 length equals 18 residues. Study results and limitations: According to the study, 160 or so TCR beta chains were cytomegalovirus-associated. Later work found most CMV-associated TCR beta chains apparently HLA-restricted.

To note about this clone: Antigen: not known.

Sequencing used PBMCs. This TCR was recovered from a man aged 35-49 years in good health and CMV-seropositive. The J gene is TRBJ2-3, the V gene TRBV28; TRBD2 agrees at 8 bases. The CDR3: CASSLRDSGKLTTDTQYF. CDR3 coding DNA: TGTGCCAGCAGTTTAAGGGATAGCGGGAAGTTAACCACAGATACGCAGTATTTT.